This TCR beta chain originates from a study of response to subunit inactivated influenza vaccine. This clonotype was seen a few times. V was clipped by 3 bases and J by 8 bases; unmatched bases: 8. The V gene's germline CDR1 is KGHDR and CDR2 SFDVKD. This CDR3 comprises 15 residues. TCRdb redid the calling of the RT-PCR reads with MiXCR, one entry per CDR3 protein. The sample consists of about 500,000 distinct CDR3 sequences, 15% to 20% of them appearing once. This TCR came from a man in his fifties or sixties who received an inactivated influenza vaccine. This chain joins TRBV24-1 and TRBJ2-1, with 8 nucleotides matching TRBD1. Sequencing was performed on CD4+ T cells sorted from PBMCs, taken around 2 years after vaccination. DNA for the CDR3: TGTGCCACCAGTGATAGGACAGGGAATCTCGATGAGCAGTTCTTC. It codes for CATSDRTGNLDEQFF.